The 30 T cell receptor beta chains listed next were all sequenced from one sample in a study of cytomegalovirus exposure and HLA in healthy donors. Primers: 60 Vbeta forward and 13 Jbeta reverse. Sequenced by immunoSEQ multiplex PCR; TCRdb stores in-frame clones only, minus some. The table records 200,000 to 250,000 clones, about 81% of them present only once. Sample: PBMCs. Receptors were obtained from a woman in her thirties or forties in good health and CMV-seropositive.

This clone was seen only a few times. The rearrangement joins TRBV2 to TRBJ1-1, with TRBD1 identical over 7 bases. Germline V gives CDR1 SNHLY, CDR2 FYNNEI. CDR3 size: 14 residues. V lost 7 bases, J lost 4 bases, and 9 bases stayed unmatched. The CDR3, as DNA: TGTGCCAGCACCGAACAGGGGCCCGGCACTGAAGCTTTCTTT. Its protein is CASTEQGPGTEAFF.

The genes are TRBV12-5 and TRBJ1-1; 7 bases are a match to TRBD1. The germline gives CDR1 LGHNT, CDR2 FRNRAP. CDR3 length equals 15 residues. The trim removed 3 bases at V and 4 bases at J, leaving 8 bases unmatched. The DNA of the CDR3 is TGTGCTAGTGGTTTTTATCAGGGGGGAGCCACTGAAGCTTTCTTT. Its translation: CASGFYQGGATEAFF. Drawing the rest from reference TRBV12-5 and TRBJ1-1, the complete variable domain is DARVTQTPRHKVTEMGQEVTMRCQPILGHNTVFWYRQTMMQGLELLAYFRNRAPLDDSGMPKDRFSAEMPDATLATLKIQPSEPRDSAVYFCASGFYQGGATEAFFGQGTRLTVV.

This chain uses TRBV15 with TRBJ1-2; TRBD1 matches 9 bases. The CDR3 has 15 amino acids. Germline lookup yields CDR1 LNHNV and CDR2 YYDKDF (reference sequence). The J segment lost 7 bases and the V segment lost 1 base, leaving 7 bases of the junction unmatched. The CDR3 here is CATSRAIQGALGYTF. CDR3 sequence (DNA): TGTGCCACCAGCAGAGCCATACAGGGGGCGCTTGGCTACACCTTC.

The chain has TRBV15 and TRBJ1-1, with TRBD1 as a possible D gene (6 bases). CDR3 length equals 13 residues. Germline loops: CDR1 LNHNV, CDR2 YYDKDF (reference sequence). V lost 8 bases, J lost 1 base, and 11 bases lay in between. DNA of the CDR3: TGTGCCACCCAGGGACATCCGAACACTGAAGCTTTCTTT. Translating gives CATQGHPNTEAFF.

This chain links TRBV4-3 with TRBJ1-4, with D possibly TRBD1 on 6 matching bases. The CDR3 length is 13 residues. V was clipped by 3 bases and J by 8 bases, with 10 bases between them. Germline assignment: CDR1 LGHNA and CDR2 YSLEER. In DNA form, the CDR3 reads TGCGCCAGCAGCCAGAATACAGGGGAAAAACTGTTTTTT. Its protein is CASSQNTGEKLFF.

This clone was counted a few times. CDR3 coding DNA: TGTGCCTGGAGCGTGGACAGAGTGACTGAAGCTTTCTTT. Translating it yields CAWSVDRVTEAFF. V is TRBV30 and J is TRBJ1-1; perhaps TRBD1 as D (6 bases). There are 13 residues in the CDR3. Trimming took off 3 bases at V and 5 bases at J, with 13 bases between the two ends. CDR1 and CDR2 from the germline V gene are GTSNPN and SVGIG (reference sequence).

V usage is TRBV6-4 and J usage is TRBJ2-1; possibly TRBD2 for D (6 bases). The CDR3 has 17 residues. Germline V gene sequence: CDR1 MRHNA, CDR2 SNTAGT. V was pared by 2 bases and J by 0 bases, with 14 bases between. CDR3 region: CASSDGSAGSSYNEQFF. The CDR3 DNA sequence: TGTGCCAGCAGTGACGGGTCTGCCGGGAGCTCCTACAATGAGCAGTTCTTC.

The chain combines TRBV19 with TRBJ2-3; 8 nucleotides agree with TRBD2. Losses at the gene ends were 0 bases for V and 4 bases for J; bases not matched to a gene: 3. Germline V gene data show CDR1 as LNHDA and CDR2 as SQIVND (reference sequence). The CDR3 consists of 15 residues. CDR3 in amino acids: CASSIDGRAADTQYF. In nucleotides, the CDR3 is TGTGCCAGTAGTATAGACGGGAGGGCCGCAGATACGCAGTATTTT.

Comments on this clone: One end of the junction is discordant with germline, which a read error may explain. V usage is TRBV7-9 and J usage is TRBJ1-2; D is ambiguous. This CDR3 contains 12 residues. Germline V gene data show CDR1 as SEHNR and CDR2 as FQNEAQ (reference sequence). DNA of the CDR3: TGTTCCAGCAGCTTAGGGCAGGATGGCTACACCTTC. This encodes CSSSLGQDGYTF.

This chain uses TRBV7-9 with TRBJ1-6; D is uncertain. The germline V gene encodes CDR1 SEHNR and CDR2 FQNEAQ (reference sequence). Trimming stripped 1 base from V and 14 bases from J, with 9 bases between. CDR3 size: 12 residues. CDR3 sequence (DNA): TGTGCCAGCAGCTTAGTTCGGGGATCCCTCCACTTT. Translation gives CASSLVRGSLHF.

This chain uses TRBV7-2 with TRBJ1-2; 9 bases line up with TRBD1. Germline V gene lookup returns CDR1 SGHTA and CDR2 FQGNSA. V gave up 1 base and J gave up 5 bases; unmatched junction bases: 2. The CDR3 extends over 14 amino acids. CDR3 DNA: TGTGCCAGCAGCTTAGACAGGGGGCGGTATGGCTACACCTTC. It codes for CASSLDRGRYGYTF. Full variable domain (rest looked up from reference TRBV7-2 and TRBJ1-2): GAGVSQSPSNKVTEKGKDVELRCDPISGHTALYWYRQSLGQGLEFLIYFQGNSAPDKSGLPSDRFSAERTGGSVSTLTIQRTQQEDSAVYLCASSLDRGRYGYTFGSGTRLTVV.

This chain uses TRBV10-2 with TRBJ2-5, with 8 positions matching TRBD2. The better agreement between TRBJ2-7 and the DNA end casts doubt on the J call. Germline assignment: CDR1 WSHSY and CDR2 SAAADI. The CDR3 is 14 amino acids. CDR3: CASSAGLAVYEQYF. CDR3 nucleotide sequence: TGCGCCAGCAGTGCTGGACTAGCAGTCTACGAGCAGTACTTC.

This clone was seen a single time. The chain uses TRBV19 and TRBJ1-4; 7 bases agree with TRBD1. The V gene's germline CDR1 is LNHDA and CDR2 SQIVND (reference sequence). V dropped 3 bases and J dropped 2; count of bases not matched to a gene: 6. The CDR3 runs to 16 residues. CDR3 sequence reads: CASSIEGGLTNEKLFF. DNA of the CDR3: TGTGCCAGTAGTATCGAAGGGGGCCTCACTAATGAAAAACTGTTTTTT.

This clone was seen a handful of times. The genes are TRBV9 and TRBJ1-1; the D is unclear. This CDR3 has 13 residues. V lost 4 bases and J 1 base, leaving 8 bases between the germline ends. CDR1 and CDR2 from the germline V gene are SGDLS and YYNGEE. CDR3 nucleotide sequence: TGTGCCAGCAGCCCCCCGGGGAACACTGAAGCTTTCTTT. Protein: CASSPPGNTEAFF.

The CDR3 loop reads CASSFFFGTDGSYEQYF. The CDR3 DNA sequence: TGTGCCAGCAGTTTTTTCTTCGGGACAGACGGCTCCTACGAGCAGTACTTC. The gene calls are TRBV27 and TRBJ2-7, with TRBD1 matching over 7 bases. This CDR3 region has 17 residues. With V trimmed by 3 bases and J by 0 bases, 11 bases remained unmatched. In germline, CDR1 is MNHEY, CDR2 SMNVEV (reference sequence).

This CDR3 is CATSRDGRVSGNTIYF. The DNA for the CDR3 is TGTGCCACCAGCAGAGATGGCAGGGTCTCTGGAAACACCATATATTTT. The V and J genes are TRBV15 and TRBJ1-3; tentative D call: TRBD1 (5 bases). Trimming removed 0 bases at V and 0 bases at J, with 9 bases between. Germline V gives CDR1 LNHNV, CDR2 YYDKDF (reference sequence). This CDR3 has 16 amino acids.

This chain connects TRBV4-1 to TRBJ1-2; 9 nucleotides align to TRBD1. Germline-derived CDR1 and CDR2 are MGHRA and YSYEKL. The CDR3 extends over 14 amino acids. V trimming: 4 bases; J trimming: 9 bases; junction bases outside the gene matches: 9. CDR3 bases: TGCGCCAGCAGCCCTACCGGGACAGGGACGAGCTACACCTTC. Its translation: CASSPTGTGTSYTF.

Of note for this clone: The junction and the germline gene differ at one end; a read error may be behind it. The J gene is TRBJ1-5, the V gene TRBV7-9, with D maybe TRBD1 (6 bases). Germline V gene lookup returns CDR1 SEHNR and CDR2 FQNEAQ (reference sequence). The CDR3 extends over 14 amino acids. The DNA for the CDR3 is TGTTCCAGCAGTTCACAGGGTGGCAATCAGCCCCAGCATTTT. Residues: CSSSSQGGNQPQHF.

The V and J genes are TRBV6-1 and TRBJ2-1, with D perhaps TRBD1 (6 bases). Trimming removed 10 bases from V and 4 bases from J, with 14 bases in between. CDR3 size: 13 residues. Germline CDR1 and CDR2: MNHNS and SASEGT. Written as DNA, the CDR3 is TGTGCCACATCCCCGGACAGTTACAATGAGCAGTTCTTC. It encodes CATSPDSYNEQFF.

The chain is built from TRBV10-2 and TRBJ1-1, with a weak D call TRBD1 (6 bases). CDR3 length: 15 residues. Deletions cut 4 bases from V and 3 bases from J, with 15 bases between. CDR1 is WSHSY and CDR2 is SAAADI in the germline V gene. The CDR3 protein is CASSGGGSGDTEAFF. The CDR3 DNA reads TGCGCCAGCAGTGGAGGGGGTTCAGGGGACACTGAAGCTTTCTTT.

The J gene is TRBJ2-7, the V gene TRBV4-2, with 7 bases matching TRBD2. The CDR3 extends over 18 amino acids. CDR1 and CDR2 (germline): LGHNA, YNFKEQ. With V trimmed by 0 bases and J by 0 bases, 11 bases remained unmatched. The CDR3 nucleotides are TGTGCCAGCAGCCAAGATTCGAGCGGGGCCAGGGCCTCCTACGAGCAGTACTTC. Protein: CASSQDSSGARASYEQYF.

This chain connects TRBV4-3 to TRBJ2-5; weak D call: TRBD2 (6 bases). The J call may be in error: the DNA end matches TRBJ2-7 better. This CDR3 is built from 16 residues. Germline values: CDR1 LGHNA, CDR2 YSLEER. This CDR3 is CASSQGRAGLGYEQYF. The CDR3 DNA reads TGCGCCAGCAGCCAAGGTCGGGCGGGGTTAGGCTACGAGCAGTACTTC.

The V gene is TRBV5-1, the J gene TRBJ1-3; D gene uncertain. This CDR3 contains 15 residues. Germline loops: CDR1 SGHRS, CDR2 YFSETQ. V was shortened by 0 bases and J by 4 bases, with 11 bases between the two germline ends. The CDR3 region is CASSLVEPRGNTIYF. Here the CDR3 DNA reads TGCGCCAGCAGCTTGGTGGAGCCCAGAGGAAACACCATATATTTT.

The V and J genes are TRBV5-1 and TRBJ1-4; 9 nucleotides align to TRBD1. After removal of 4 bases from V and 0 bases from J, the junction contained 10 bases not matched to a gene. CDR1 and CDR2 from the germline V gene are SGHRS and YFSETQ. This CDR3 comprises 18 residues. CDR3 amino acids: CASSPGQGPFATNEKLFF. For the CDR3, the DNA is TGCGCCAGCAGCCCCGGACAGGGGCCGTTTGCAACTAATGAAAAACTGTTTTTT.

A single count supports this clone. The J gene is TRBJ1-1, the V gene TRBV30; a possible D gene is TRBD1 (5 bases). The germline CDR1 and CDR2 sequences are GTSNPN and SVGIG (reference sequence). This CDR3 has 14 residues. Trimming removed 0 bases from V and 4 bases from J, with 12 bases in between. This CDR3 is CAWSVLQGSTEAFF. CDR3 coding DNA: TGTGCCTGGAGTGTACTTCAGGGAAGCACTGAAGCTTTCTTT.

This clone was found once. CDR3 sequence (DNA): TGTGCCAGCTCACCAGGGAGGAATGGTCAGCCCCAGCATTTT. Translation gives CASSPGRNGQPQHF. The chain links TRBV18 to TRBJ1-5, with D hard to call. With 2 bases removed from V and 6 bases from J, the gap between germline ends came to 11 bases. This CDR3 spans 14 amino acids. Per the germline V gene, CDR1 is KGHSH and CDR2 is LQKENI.

This chain links TRBV7-9 with TRBJ2-7, with 13 positions matching TRBD2. J lost 7 bases, V lost 5 bases, and 5 bases had no gene match. The CDR3 sequence is 14 residues long. CDR1 and CDR2 (germline): SEHNR, FQNEAQ (reference sequence). CDR3 in amino acids: CASSPGTSGKEQYF. CDR3 DNA sequence: TGTGCCAGCAGCCCCGGGACTAGCGGGAAAGAGCAGTACTTC.

This clone was detected only once. The chain is built from TRBV5-4 and TRBJ1-6, with TRBD1 identical over 7 bases. Unmatched junction bases numbered 6, after V lost 5 bases and J lost 4 bases. CDR1 is SGHNT and CDR2 is YYREEE in the germline V gene (reference sequence). This CDR3 has 15 amino acids. The CDR3 nucleotides are TGTGCCAGCAGACTTCCGGGACAGTATAATTCACCCCTCCACTTT. Translation: CASRLPGQYNSPLHF. Together with reference TRBV5-4 and TRBJ1-6, the CDR3 gives the full variable domain: ETGVTQSPTHLIKTRGQQVTLRCSSQSGHNTVSWYQQALGQGPQFIFQYYREEENGRGNFPPRFSGLQFPNYSSELNVNALELDDSALYLCASRLPGQYNSPLHFGNGTRLTVT.

V usage is TRBV5-8 and J usage is TRBJ2-4; D not certain. This CDR3 comprises 16 residues. CDR1 and CDR2 (germline): SGHTS, YDEGEE. V dropped 0 bases and J dropped 0 bases, with 10 bases sitting between them. The DNA of the CDR3 is TGTGCCAGCAGCTTGGGAGAATTACTAGCCAAAAACATTCAGTACTTC. This codes for CASSLGELLAKNIQYF.

The chain combines TRBV15 with TRBJ1-4, with D unclear. With 0 bases removed from V and 7 bases from J, the gap between germline ends came to 6 bases. Germline CDR1 and CDR2: LNHNV and YYDKDF (reference sequence). This CDR3 comprises 13 residues. CDR3 residues: CATSRDPIEKLFF. DNA of the CDR3: TGTGCCACCAGCAGAGACCCAATTGAAAAACTGTTTTTT.